Each of the 8 T cell receptor beta chains below was sequenced from the same sample in a study of blood T cell repertoires in COVID-19. Measured with immunoSEQ multiplex PCR; TCRdb has only the in-frame clones, and not every one. The sample lists 250,000 to 400,000 clones, approximately 89% occurring once. The material sequenced was peripheral blood. These TCRs come from a woman in her 30s with COVID-19, enrolled during active disease.

The rearrangement links TRBV29-1 to TRBJ1-1; 8 positions match TRBD1. The CDR3 sequence is 12 residues long. V lost 6 bases to trimming and J lost 5 bases; unmatched junction nucleotides: 5. CDR1 SQVTM and CDR2 ANQGSEA come from the germline V gene. The CDR3 DNA follows: TGCAGCGTCCACAGGGGGAGGACTGAAGCTTTCTTT. Translated: CSVHRGRTEAFF.

V gene TRBV6-5 combines with J gene TRBJ2-7; TRBD2 agrees at 8 bases. V lost 5 bases, J lost 6 bases, and 12 bases stayed unmatched. The CDR3 extends over 15 amino acids. The germline CDR1 and CDR2 sequences are MNHEY and SVGAGI. The CDR3 coding sequence is TGTGCCAGCAGTCCAACTAGCGGAGAACGACCCGAGCAGTACTTC. It translates to CASSPTSGERPEQYF.

The chain uses TRBV19 and TRBJ2-7, with 7 bases aligning to TRBD1. This CDR3 contains 15 residues. Trimming removed 4 bases from V and 3 bases from J; junction bases left unmatched: 9. Germline V CDR1 and CDR2: LNHDA, SQIVND (reference sequence). The CDR3 protein is CASSSAGTALYEQYF. The CDR3 DNA reads TGTGCCAGTAGTAGCGCCGGGACAGCTCTCTACGAGCAGTACTTC.

The table lists this clone with a few counts. The chain recombines TRBV12-2 with TRBJ2-2; TRBD1 was called by the table and not checked on the DNA. TRBV12-2 is marked as a pseudogene. The CDR3 consists of 18 residues. The CDR3 nucleotides are TGTGCAAGTCGCTTACCGTCCAATAGGACAGGGCCTACCGGGGAGCTGTTTTTT. Translation: CASRLPSNRTGPTGELFF.

As DNA, the CDR3 is TGTGCCAGCACCCGAAGGAGGCACTCACCCCTCCACTTT. Translated: CASTRRRHSPLHF. The rearrangement links TRBV21-1 to TRBJ1-6. TRBV21-1 constitutes a pseudogene. The CDR3 contains 13 residues.

V is TRBV7-2 and J is TRBJ1-2; no clear D gene. The CDR3 extends over 13 amino acids. Germline-derived CDR1 and CDR2 are SGHTA and FQGNSA. V was shortened by 1 base and J by 8 bases, with 11 bases between the two germline ends. CDR3 DNA: TGTGCCAGCAGCTTAGGCGGTCCTCGGGGCTACACCTTC. Protein: CASSLGGPRGYTF.

This chain joins TRBV6-5 and TRBJ1-3; D remains ambiguous. The germline V gene has CDR1 MNHEY and CDR2 SVGAGI. The CDR3 has 15 residues. Trimming left V 2 bases short and J 4 bases short, with 12 bases between. CDR3 nucleotides: TGTGCCAGCAGTTACGCCCAAGCGGGAGGAAACACCATATATTTT. Translation gives CASSYAQAGGNTIYF.

This clone has just one count. The V gene is TRBV7-2, the J gene TRBJ1-2; D call uncertain. CDR1 is SGHTA, CDR2 FQGNSA, per germline. The CDR3 has 13 residues. Trimming stripped 4 bases from V and 7 bases from J, with 13 bases between. CDR3 sequence reads: CASSSLGEAGYTF. The CDR3 DNA reads TGTGCCAGCAGCTCCCTCGGGGAGGCTGGCTACACCTTC.